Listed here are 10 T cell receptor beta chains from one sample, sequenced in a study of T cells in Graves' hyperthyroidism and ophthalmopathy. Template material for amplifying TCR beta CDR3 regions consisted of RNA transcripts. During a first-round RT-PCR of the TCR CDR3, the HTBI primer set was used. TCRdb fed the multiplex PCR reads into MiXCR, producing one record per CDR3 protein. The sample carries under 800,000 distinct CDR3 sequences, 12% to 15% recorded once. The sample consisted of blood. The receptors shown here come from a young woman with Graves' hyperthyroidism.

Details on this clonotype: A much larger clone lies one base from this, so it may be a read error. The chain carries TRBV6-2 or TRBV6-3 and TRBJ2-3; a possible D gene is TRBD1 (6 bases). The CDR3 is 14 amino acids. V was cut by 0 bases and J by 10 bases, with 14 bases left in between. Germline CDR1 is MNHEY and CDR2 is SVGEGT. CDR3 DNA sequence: TGTGCCAGCAGTTACTCGCCGGCAGGGGATGCGCAGTATTTT. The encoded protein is CASSYSPAGDAQYF.

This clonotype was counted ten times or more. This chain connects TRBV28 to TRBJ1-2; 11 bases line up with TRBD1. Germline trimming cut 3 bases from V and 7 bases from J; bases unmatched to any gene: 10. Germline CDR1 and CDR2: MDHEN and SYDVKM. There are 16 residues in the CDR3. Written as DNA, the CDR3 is TGTGCCAGCAGTTTTTTGGAGCCGGGACAGGGGGGTGGCTACACCTTC. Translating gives CASSFLEPGQGGGYTF.

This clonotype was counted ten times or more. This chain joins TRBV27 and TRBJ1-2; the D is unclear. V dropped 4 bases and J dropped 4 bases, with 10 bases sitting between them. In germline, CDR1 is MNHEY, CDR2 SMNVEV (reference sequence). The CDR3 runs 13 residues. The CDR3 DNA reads TGTGCCAGCAGTTCACGGACGGGCTATGGCTACACCTTC. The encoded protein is CASSSRTGYGYTF.

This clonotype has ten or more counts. The chain's CDR3 is CAWSVPGGQQETQYF. The CDR3 coding sequence is TGTGCCTGGAGTGTACCTGGGGGCCAACAAGAGACCCAGTACTTC. The chain recombines TRBV30 with TRBJ2-5; D perhaps matches TRBD1 (6 bases). This CDR3 is 15 amino acids long. Trimming pared 0 bases from V and 2 bases from J, leaving 13 bases between. Germline lookup yields CDR1 GTSNPN and CDR2 SVGIG (reference sequence).

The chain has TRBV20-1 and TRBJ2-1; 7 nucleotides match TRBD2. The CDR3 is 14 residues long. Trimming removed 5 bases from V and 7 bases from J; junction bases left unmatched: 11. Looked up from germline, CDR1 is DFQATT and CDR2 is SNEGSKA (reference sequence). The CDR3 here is CSAGGEGRSNEQFF. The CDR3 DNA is TGCAGTGCTGGTGGGGAGGGCCGGTCGAATGAGCAGTTCTTC.

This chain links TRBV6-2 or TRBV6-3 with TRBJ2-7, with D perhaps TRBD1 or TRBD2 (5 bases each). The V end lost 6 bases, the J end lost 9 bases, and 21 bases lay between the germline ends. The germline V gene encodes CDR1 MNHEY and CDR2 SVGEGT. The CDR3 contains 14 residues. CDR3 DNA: TGTGCCAGCAGGCCCCAAAGGGGACCGTTGATGCAGTACTTC. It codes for CASRPQRGPLMQYF.

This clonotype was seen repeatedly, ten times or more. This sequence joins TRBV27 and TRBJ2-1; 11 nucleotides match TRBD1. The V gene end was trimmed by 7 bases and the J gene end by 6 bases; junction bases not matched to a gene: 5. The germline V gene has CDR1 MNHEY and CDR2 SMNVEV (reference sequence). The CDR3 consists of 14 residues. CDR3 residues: CASTDRGPINEQFF. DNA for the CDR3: TGTGCCAGCACGGACAGGGGGCCGATCAATGAGCAGTTCTTC.

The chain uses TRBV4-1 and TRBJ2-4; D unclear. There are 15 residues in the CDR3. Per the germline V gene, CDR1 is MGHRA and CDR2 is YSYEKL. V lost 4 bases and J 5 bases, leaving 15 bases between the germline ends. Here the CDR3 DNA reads TGCGCCAGCAGCCCTCGGGCCATCTCCGAAAACATTCAGTACTTC. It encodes CASSPRAISENIQYF.

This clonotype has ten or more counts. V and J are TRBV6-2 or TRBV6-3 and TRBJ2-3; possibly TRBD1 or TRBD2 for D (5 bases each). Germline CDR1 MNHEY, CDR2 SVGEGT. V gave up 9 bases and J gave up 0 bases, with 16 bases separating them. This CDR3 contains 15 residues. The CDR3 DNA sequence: TGTGCCAGACATCGGGACGGACTTAGCACAGATACGCAGTATTTT. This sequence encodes CARHRDGLSTDTQYF.

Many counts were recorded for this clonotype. The CDR3 region is CASSLESLTDTQYF. CDR3 coding DNA: TGTGCCAGCAGCTTAGAGAGCCTAACAGATACGCAGTATTTT. This chain connects TRBV7-9 to TRBJ2-3; no firm D call. The CDR3 is 14 residues long. Germline V gene data show CDR1 as SEHNR and CDR2 as FQNEAQ (reference sequence). With 1 base removed from V and 3 bases from J, the gap between germline ends came to 8 bases.